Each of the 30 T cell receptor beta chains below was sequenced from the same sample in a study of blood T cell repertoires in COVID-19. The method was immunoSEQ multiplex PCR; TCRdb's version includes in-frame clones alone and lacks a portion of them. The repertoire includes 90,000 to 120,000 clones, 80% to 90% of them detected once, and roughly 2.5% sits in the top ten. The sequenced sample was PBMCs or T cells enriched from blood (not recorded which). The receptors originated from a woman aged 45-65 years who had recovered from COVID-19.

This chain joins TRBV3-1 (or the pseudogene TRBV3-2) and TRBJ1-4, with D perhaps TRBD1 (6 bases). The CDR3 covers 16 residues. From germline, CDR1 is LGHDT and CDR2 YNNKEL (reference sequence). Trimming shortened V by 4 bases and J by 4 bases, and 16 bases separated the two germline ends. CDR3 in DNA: TGTGCCAGCAGCCCCCCCACCGGACAGATTAATGAAAAACTGTTTTTT. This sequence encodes CASSPPTGQINEKLFF.

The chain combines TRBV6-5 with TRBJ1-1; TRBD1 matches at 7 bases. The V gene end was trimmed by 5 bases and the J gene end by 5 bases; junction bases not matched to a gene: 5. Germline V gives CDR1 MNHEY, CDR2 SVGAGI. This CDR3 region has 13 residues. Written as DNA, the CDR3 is TGTGCCAGCAGTCTAGGACAGGCGACTGAAGCTTTCTTT. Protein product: CASSLGQATEAFF.

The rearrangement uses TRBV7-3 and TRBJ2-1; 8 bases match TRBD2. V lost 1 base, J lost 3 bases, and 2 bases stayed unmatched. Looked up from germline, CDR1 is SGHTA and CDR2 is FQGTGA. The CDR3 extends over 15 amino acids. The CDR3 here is CASSLKSGSYNEQFF. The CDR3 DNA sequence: TGTGCCAGCAGCTTAAAGAGCGGGAGCTACAATGAGCAGTTCTTC.

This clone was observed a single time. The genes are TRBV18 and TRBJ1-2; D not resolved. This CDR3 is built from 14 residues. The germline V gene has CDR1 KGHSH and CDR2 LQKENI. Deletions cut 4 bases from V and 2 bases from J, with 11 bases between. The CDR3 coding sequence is TGTGCCAGCTCACGATCCACAGACAACTATGGCTACACCTTC. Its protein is CASSRSTDNYGYTF.

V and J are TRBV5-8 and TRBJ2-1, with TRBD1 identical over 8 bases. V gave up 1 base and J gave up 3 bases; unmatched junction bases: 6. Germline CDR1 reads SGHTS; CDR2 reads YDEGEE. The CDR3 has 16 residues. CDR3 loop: CASSLFSGTGYNEQFF. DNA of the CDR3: TGTGCCAGCAGCTTGTTCTCCGGGACAGGCTACAATGAGCAGTTCTTC.

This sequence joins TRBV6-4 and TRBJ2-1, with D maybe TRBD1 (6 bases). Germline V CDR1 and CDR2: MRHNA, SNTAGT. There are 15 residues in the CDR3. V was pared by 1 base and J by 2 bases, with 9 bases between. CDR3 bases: TGTGCCAGCAGTGACTTCCCAGGGGCCTACAATGAGCAGTTCTTC. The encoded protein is CASSDFPGAYNEQFF.

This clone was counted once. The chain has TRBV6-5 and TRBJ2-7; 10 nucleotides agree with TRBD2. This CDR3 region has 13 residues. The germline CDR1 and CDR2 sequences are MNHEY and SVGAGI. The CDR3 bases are TGTGCCAGCTGCCAACCAGAGACTAGCGGGTTGTGGGTC. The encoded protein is CASCQPETSGLWV.

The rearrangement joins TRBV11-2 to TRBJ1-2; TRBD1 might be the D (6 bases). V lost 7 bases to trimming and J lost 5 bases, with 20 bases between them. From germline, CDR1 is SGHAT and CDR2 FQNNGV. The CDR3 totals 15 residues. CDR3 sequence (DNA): TGTGCCAGCATTCTAAGTACAGGGCGCCCATATGGCTACACCTTC. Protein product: CASILSTGRPYGYTF.

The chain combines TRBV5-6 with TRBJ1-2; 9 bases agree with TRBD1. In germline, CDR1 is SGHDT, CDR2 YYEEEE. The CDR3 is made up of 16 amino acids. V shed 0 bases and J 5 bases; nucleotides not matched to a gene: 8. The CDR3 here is CASSLVPGQGHYGYTF. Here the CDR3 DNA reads TGTGCCAGCAGCTTGGTACCGGGACAGGGCCATTATGGCTACACCTTC.

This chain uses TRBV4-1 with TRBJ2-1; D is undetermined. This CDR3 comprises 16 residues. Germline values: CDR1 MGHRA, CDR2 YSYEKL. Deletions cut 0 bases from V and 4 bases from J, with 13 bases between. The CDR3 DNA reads TGCGCCAGCAGCCAAGATCAAGCGAGATCTTACAATGAGCAGTTCTTC. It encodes CASSQDQARSYNEQFF.

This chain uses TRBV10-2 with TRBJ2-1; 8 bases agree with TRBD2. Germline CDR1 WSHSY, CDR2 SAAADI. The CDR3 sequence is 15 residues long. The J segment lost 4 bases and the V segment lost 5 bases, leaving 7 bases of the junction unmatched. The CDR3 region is CASSPAGVVYNEQFF. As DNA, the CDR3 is TGCGCCAGCAGTCCAGCGGGGGTGGTTTACAATGAGCAGTTCTTC.

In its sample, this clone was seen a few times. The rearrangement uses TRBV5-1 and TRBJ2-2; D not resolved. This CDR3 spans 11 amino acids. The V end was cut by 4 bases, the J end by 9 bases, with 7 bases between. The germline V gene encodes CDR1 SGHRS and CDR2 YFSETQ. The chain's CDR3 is CASSLGRELFF. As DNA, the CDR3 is TGCGCCAGCAGCCTCGGTCGGGAGCTGTTTTTT.

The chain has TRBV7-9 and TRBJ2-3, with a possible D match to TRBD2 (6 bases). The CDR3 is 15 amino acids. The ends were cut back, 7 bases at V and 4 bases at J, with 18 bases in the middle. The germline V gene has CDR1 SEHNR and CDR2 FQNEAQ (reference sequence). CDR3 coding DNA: TGTGCCAGCACTCAACCGAGCCCGGGGGCAGATACGCAGTATTTT. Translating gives CASTQPSPGADTQYF.

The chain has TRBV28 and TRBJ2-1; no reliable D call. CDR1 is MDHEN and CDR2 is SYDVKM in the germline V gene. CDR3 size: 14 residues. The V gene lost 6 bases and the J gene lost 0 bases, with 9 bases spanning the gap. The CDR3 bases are TGTGCCAGCAGAGATTATAGCTCCTACAATGAGCAGTTCTTC. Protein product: CASRDYSSYNEQFF.

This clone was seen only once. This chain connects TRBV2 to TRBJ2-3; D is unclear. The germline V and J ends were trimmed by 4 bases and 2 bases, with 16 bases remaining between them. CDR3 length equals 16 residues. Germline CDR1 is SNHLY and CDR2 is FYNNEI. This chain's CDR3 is CASSVPAASHTDTQYF. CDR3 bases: TGTGCCAGCAGTGTTCCGGCGGCCTCCCACACAGATACGCAGTATTTT.

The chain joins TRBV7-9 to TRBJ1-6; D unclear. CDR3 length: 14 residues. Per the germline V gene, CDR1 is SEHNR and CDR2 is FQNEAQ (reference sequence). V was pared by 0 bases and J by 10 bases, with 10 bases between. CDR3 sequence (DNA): TGTGCCAGCAGCTTAGCAGAGGGAAGCTCACCCCTCCACTTT. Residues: CASSLAEGSSPLHF.

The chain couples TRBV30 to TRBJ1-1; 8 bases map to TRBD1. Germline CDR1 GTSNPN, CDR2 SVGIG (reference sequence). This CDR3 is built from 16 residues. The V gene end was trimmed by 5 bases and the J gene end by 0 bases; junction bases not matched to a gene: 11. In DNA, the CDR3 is TGTGCCTGGGGAAACAGGGGGATGATGATGAACACTGAAGCTTTCTTT. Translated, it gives CAWGNRGMMMNTEAFF.

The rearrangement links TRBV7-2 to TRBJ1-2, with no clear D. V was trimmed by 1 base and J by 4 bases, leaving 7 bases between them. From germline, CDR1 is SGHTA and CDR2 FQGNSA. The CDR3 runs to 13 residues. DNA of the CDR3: TGTGCCAGCAGCTTAGGAGGTACCTATGGCTACACCTTC. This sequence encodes CASSLGGTYGYTF.

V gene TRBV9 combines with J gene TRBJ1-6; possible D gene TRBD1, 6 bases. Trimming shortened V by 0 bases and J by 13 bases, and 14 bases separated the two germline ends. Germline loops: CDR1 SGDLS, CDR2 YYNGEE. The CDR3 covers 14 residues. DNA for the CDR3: TGTGCCAGCAGCGTAGAAGGGGGGGTTCCGCCCCTCCACTTT. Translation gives CASSVEGGVPPLHF. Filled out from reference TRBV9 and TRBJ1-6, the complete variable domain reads DSGVTQTPKHLITATGQRVTLRCSPRSGDLSVYWYQQSLDQGLQFLIQYYNGEERAKGNILERFSAQQFPDLHSELNLSSLELGDSALYFCASSVEGGVPPLHFGNGTRLTVT.

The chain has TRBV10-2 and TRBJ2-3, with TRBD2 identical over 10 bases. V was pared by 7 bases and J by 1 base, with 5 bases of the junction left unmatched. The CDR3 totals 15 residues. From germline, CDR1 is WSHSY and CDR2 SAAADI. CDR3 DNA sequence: TGCGCCAGCAAAGCGGGAGGGCAGGGCACAGATACGCAGTATTTT. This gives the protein CASKAGGQGTDTQYF.

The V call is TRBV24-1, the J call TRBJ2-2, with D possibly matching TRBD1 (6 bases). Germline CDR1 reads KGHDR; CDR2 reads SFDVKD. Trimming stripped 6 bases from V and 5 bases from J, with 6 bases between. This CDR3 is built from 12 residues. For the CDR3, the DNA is TGTGCCACCAGTAGGGGGACCGGGGAGCTGTTTTTT. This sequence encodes CATSRGTGELFF.

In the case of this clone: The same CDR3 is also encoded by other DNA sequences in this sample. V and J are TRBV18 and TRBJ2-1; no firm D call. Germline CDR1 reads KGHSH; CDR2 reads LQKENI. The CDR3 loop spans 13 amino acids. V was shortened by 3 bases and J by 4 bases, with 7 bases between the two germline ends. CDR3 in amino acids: CASSPSPYNEQFF. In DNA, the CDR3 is TGTGCCAGCTCACCCTCCCCTTACAATGAGCAGTTCTTC.

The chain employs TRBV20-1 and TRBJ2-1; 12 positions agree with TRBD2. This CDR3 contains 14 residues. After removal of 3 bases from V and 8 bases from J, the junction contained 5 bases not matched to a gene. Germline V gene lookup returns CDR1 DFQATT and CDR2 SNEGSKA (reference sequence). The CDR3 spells CSASSSGRGHEQFF. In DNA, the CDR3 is TGCAGTGCTAGTTCTAGCGGGAGGGGCCATGAGCAGTTCTTC.

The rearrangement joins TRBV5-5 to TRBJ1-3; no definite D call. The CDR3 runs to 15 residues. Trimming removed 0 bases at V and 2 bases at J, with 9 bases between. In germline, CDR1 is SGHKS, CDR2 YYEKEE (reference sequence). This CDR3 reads CASSLAFTAGNTIYF. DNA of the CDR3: TGTGCCAGCAGCTTGGCCTTTACTGCTGGAAACACCATATATTTT.

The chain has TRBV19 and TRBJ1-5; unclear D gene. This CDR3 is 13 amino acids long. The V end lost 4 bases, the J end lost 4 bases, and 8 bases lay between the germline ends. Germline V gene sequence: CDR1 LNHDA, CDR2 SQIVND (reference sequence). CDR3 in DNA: TGTGCCAGTAGTAAAGGAGGGAATCAGCCCCAGCATTTT. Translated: CASSKGGNQPQHF. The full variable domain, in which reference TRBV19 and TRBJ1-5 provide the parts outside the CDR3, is DGGITQSPKYLFRKEGQNVTLSCEQNLNHDAMYWYRQDPGQGLRLIYYSQIVNDFQKGDIAEGYSVSREKKESFPLTVTSAQKNPTAFYLCASSKGGNQPQHFGDGTRLSIL.

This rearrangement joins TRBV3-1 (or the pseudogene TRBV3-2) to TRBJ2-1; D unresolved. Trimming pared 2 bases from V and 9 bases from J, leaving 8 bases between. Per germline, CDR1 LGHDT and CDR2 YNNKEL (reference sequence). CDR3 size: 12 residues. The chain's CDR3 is CASSQISREQFF. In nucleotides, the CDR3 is TGTGCCAGCAGCCAAATATCGCGTGAGCAGTTCTTC.

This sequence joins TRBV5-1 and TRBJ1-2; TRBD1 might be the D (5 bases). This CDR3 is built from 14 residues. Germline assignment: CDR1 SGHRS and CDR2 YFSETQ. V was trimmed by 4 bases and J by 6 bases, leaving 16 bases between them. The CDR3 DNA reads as TGCGCCAGCAGCCCCCAGGGCAGGGTGGATGGCTACACCTTC. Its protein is CASSPQGRVDGYTF.

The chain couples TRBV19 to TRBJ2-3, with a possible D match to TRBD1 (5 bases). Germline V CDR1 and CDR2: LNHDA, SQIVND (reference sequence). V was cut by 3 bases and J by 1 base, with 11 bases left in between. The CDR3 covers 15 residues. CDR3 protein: CASSIPARGTDTQYF. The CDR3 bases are TGTGCCAGTAGTATTCCGGCCAGGGGCACAGATACGCAGTATTTT.

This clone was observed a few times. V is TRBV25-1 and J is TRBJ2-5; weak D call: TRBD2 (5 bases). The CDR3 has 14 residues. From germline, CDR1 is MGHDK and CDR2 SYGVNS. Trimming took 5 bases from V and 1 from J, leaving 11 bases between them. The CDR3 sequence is CASSRLASQETQYF. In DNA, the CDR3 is TGTGCCAGCAGTCGGCTAGCTAGCCAAGAGACCCAGTACTTC.

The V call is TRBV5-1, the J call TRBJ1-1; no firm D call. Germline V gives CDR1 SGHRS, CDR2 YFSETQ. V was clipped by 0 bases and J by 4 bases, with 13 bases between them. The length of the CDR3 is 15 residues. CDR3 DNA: TGCGCCAGCAGCTTGGCCAGGTGGGTCGGCACTGAAGCTTTCTTT. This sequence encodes CASSLARWVGTEAFF.